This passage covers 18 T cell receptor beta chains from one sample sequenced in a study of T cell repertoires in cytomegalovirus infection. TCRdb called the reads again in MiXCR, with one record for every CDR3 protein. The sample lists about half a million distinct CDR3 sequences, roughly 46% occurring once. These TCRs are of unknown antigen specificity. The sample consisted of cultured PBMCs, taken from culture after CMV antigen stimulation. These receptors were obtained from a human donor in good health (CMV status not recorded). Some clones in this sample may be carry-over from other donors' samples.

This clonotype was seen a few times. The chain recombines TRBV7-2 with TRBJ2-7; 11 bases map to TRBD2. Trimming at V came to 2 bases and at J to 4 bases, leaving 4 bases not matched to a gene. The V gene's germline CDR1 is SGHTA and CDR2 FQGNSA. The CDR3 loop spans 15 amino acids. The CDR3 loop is CASSLTSGGTYEQYF. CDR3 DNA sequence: TGTGCCAGCAGCTTAACTAGCGGGGGAACATACGAGCAGTACTTC.

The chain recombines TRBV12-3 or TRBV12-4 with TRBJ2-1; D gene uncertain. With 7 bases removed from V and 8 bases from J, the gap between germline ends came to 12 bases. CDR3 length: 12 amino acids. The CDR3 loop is CASTQRSYEQFF. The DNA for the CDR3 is TGTGCCAGCACCCAGAGGTCCTATGAGCAGTTCTTC.

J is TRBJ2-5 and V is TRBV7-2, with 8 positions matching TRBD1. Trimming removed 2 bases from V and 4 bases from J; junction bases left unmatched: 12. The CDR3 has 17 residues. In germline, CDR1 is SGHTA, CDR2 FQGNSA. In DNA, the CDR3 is TGTGCCAGCAGCTTACTGCCCCAGGGGGCGGTCATAGAGACCCAGTACTTC. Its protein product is CASSLLPQGAVIETQYF.

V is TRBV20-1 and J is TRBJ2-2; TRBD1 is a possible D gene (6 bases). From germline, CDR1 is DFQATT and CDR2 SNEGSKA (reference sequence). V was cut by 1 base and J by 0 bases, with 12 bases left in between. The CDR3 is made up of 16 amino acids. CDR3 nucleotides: TGCAGTGCTAGAGCTCCAGGGACACCGAACACCGGGGAGCTGTTTTTT. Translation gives CSARAPGTPNTGELFF.

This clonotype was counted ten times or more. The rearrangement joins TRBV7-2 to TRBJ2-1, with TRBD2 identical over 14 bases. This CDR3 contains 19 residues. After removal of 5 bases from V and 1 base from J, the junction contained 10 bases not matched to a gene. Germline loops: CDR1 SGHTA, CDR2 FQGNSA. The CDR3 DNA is TGTGCCAGCAGCACAGAGGGACTAGCGGGGGCCGCATCCTACAATGAGCAGTTCTTC. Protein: CASSTEGLAGAASYNEQFF. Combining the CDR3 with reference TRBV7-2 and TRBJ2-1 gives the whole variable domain GAGVSQSPSNKVTEKGKDVELRCDPISGHTALYWYRQSLGQGLEFLIYFQGNSAPDKSGLPSDRFSAERTGGSVSTLTIQRTQQEDSAVYLCASSTEGLAGAASYNEQFFGPGTRLTVL.

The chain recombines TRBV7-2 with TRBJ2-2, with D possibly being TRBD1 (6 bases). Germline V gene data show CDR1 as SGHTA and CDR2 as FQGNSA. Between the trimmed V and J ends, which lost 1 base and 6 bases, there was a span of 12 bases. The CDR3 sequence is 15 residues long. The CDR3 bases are TGTGCCAGCAGCTTAGGGGACAATATAGCCGGGGAGCTGTTTTTT. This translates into CASSLGDNIAGELFF.

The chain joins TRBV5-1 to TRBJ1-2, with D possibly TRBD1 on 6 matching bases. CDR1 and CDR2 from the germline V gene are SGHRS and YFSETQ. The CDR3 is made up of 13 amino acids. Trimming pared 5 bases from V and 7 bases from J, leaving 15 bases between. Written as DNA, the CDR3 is TGCGCCAGCAGTTCCACAGGGTACTCTGGCTACACCTTC. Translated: CASSSTGYSGYTF.

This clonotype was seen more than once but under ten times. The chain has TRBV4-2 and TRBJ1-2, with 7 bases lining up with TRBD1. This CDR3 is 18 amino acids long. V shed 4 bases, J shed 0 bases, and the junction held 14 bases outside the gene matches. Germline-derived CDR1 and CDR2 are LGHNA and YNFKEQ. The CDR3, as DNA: TGTGCCAGCAGCCCAACCCGCCGGGACAGAAAAGCTAACTATGGCTACACCTTC. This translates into CASSPTRRDRKANYGYTF.

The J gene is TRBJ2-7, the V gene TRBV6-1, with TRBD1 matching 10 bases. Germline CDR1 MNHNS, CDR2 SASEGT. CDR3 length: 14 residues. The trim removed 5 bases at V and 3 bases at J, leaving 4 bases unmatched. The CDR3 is CASSMGQGYYEQYF. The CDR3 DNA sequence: TGTGCCAGCAGTATGGGACAGGGGTACTACGAGCAGTACTTC.

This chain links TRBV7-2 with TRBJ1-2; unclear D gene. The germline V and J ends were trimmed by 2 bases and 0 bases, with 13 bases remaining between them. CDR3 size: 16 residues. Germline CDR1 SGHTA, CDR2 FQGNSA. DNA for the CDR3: TGTGCCAGCAGCTTAAGTTTGTCAACGGCTAACTATGGCTACACCTTC. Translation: CASSLSLSTANYGYTF. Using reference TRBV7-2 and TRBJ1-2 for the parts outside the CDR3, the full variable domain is GAGVSQSPSNKVTEKGKDVELRCDPISGHTALYWYRQSLGQGLEFLIYFQGNSAPDKSGLPSDRFSAERTGGSVSTLTIQRTQQEDSAVYLCASSLSLSTANYGYTFGSGTRLTVV.

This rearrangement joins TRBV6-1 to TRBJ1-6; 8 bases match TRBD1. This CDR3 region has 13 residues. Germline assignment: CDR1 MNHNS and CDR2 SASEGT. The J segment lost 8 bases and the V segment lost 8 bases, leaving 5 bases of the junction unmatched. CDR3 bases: TGTGCCAGCGGGCAGGGGGCGGATTCACCCCTCCACTTT. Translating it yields CASGQGADSPLHF.

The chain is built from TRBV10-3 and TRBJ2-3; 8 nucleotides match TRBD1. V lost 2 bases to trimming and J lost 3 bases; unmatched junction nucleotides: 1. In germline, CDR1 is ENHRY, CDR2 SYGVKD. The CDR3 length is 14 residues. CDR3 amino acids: CAISEDRGTDTQYF. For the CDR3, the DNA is TGTGCCATCAGTGAGGACAGGGGTACAGATACGCAGTATTTT.

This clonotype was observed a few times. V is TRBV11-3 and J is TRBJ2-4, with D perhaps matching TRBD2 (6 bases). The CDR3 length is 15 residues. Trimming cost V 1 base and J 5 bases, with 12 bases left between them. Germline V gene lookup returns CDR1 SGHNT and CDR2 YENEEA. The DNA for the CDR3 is TGTGCCAGCAGCTTAGGCGGAGGGAGCGAAAACATTCAGTACTTC. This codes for CASSLGGGSENIQYF.

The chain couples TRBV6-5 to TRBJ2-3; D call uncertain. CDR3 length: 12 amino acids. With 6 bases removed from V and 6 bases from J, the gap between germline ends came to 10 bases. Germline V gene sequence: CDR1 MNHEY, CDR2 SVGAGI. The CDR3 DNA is TGTGCCAGCAGACCCCAGTGGGATACGCAGTATTTT. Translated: CASRPQWDTQYF.

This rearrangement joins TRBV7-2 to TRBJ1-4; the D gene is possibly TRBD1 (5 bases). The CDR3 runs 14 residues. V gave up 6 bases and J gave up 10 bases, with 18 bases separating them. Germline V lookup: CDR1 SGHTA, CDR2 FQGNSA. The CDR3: CASRRDAGGGKLFF. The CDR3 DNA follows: TGTGCCAGCAGAAGAGACGCGGGCGGGGGAAAACTGTTTTTT.

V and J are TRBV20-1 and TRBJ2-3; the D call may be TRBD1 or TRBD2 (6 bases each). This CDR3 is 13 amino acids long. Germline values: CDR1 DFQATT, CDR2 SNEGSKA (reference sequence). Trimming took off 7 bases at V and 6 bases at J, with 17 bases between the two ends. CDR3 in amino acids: CSEGDLGRDTQYF. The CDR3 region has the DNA TGCAGTGAGGGGGACTTAGGACGCGATACGCAGTATTTT.

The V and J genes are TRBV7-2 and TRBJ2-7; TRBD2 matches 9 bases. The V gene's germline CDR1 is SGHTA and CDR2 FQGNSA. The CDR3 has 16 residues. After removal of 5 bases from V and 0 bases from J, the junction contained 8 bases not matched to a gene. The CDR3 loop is CASSHRLADPSYEQYF. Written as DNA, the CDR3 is TGTGCCAGCAGCCACAGACTAGCGGACCCCTCCTACGAGCAGTACTTC.

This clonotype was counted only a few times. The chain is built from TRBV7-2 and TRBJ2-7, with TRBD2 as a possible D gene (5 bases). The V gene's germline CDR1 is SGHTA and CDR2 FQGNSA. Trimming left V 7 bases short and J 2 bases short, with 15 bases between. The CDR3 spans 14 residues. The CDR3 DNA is TGTGCCAGCACTTCTAGCATAACAGCCTACGAGCAGTACTTC. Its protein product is CASTSSITAYEQYF.